Listed below are T cell receptor beta chains from one sample, sequenced in a study of cytomegalovirus exposure and HLA in healthy donors. This table comes from immunoSEQ multiplex PCR, and its TCRdb copy is limited to in-frame clones, with some not included. The data contain some 48,000 clones, roughly 80% of them singletons. The sample was PBMCs. Every receptor here comes from a man aged 25-40 years in good health and CMV-seropositive. Both conserved end residues are trimmed from each CDR3. Rows may omit the clone size; those that give it use once, few, many or a size class.

clone size: few; CDR3 length: 12; J gene: TRBJ1-2; V gene: TRBV6-5; CDR3 protein: ASSAQGIGRGYT
clone size: -; CDR3 length: 13; J gene: TRBJ1-2; V gene: TRBV7-3; CDR3 protein: ASSLTRTGRNGYT
clone size: -; CDR3 length: 13; J gene: TRBJ2-2; V gene: TRBV18; CDR3 protein: ASSPLGTNTGELF
clone size: -; CDR3 length: 12; J gene: TRBJ2-7; V gene: TRBV18; CDR3 protein: ASSQLGLAGEQY
clone size: -; CDR3 length: 12; J gene: TRBJ2-7; V gene: TRBV19; CDR3 protein: ASSLDRVCYEQY
clone size: -; CDR3 length: 13; J gene: TRBJ1-6; V gene: TRBV19; CDR3 protein: ASSIGRPLGSPLH
clone size: medium-sized; CDR3 length: 13; J gene: TRBJ1-6; V gene: TRBV9; CDR3 protein: ASSVGTGQNSPLH
clone size: -; CDR3 length: 13; J gene: TRBJ2-3; V gene: TRBV7-7; CDR3 protein: ASSPVGLGGDTQY
clone size: -; CDR3 length: 16; J gene: TRBJ2-3; V gene: TRBV9; CDR3 protein: ASSAGTSGGFWTDTQY
clone size: -; CDR3 length: 13; J gene: TRBJ2-1; V gene: TRBV5-1; CDR3 protein: ASSPGQRGANEQF
clone size: -; CDR3 length: 12; J gene: TRBJ2-7; V gene: TRBV19; CDR3 protein: ASSQGAGLYEQY
clone size: -; CDR3 length: 13; J gene: TRBJ1-2; V gene: TRBV5-4; CDR3 protein: ASRQLQGTRGGYT
clone size: -; CDR3 length: 12; J gene: TRBJ2-3; V gene: TRBV27; CDR3 protein: ASSSLQRTDTQY
clone size: -; CDR3 length: 12; J gene: TRBJ2-3; V gene: TRBV27; CDR3 protein: ASSNPGNTDTQY
clone size: -; CDR3 length: 12; J gene: TRBJ2-7; V gene: TRBV18; CDR3 protein: ASSPRVLSYEQY
clone size: -; CDR3 length: 12; J gene: TRBJ1-2; V gene: TRBV5-6; CDR3 protein: ASSGDRNNYGYT
clone size: -; CDR3 length: 11; J gene: TRBJ2-2; V gene: TRBV9; CDR3 protein: ASTPSARGELF
clone size: few; CDR3 length: 12; J gene: TRBJ2-7; V gene: TRBV6-1; CDR3 protein: ASSEETVSYEQY
clone size: once; CDR3 length: 12; J gene: TRBJ1-2; V gene: TRBV7-2; CDR3 protein: ASSLARAGWGYT
clone size: -; CDR3 length: 12; J gene: TRBJ2-5; V gene: TRBV27; CDR3 protein: ASSLWQGASTQY
clone size: few; CDR3 length: 12; J gene: TRBJ2-7; V gene: TRBV9; CDR3 protein: ASSVDSGAYEQY
clone size: -; CDR3 length: 17; J gene: TRBJ1-2; V gene: TRBV19; CDR3 protein: AIMPRDRGRDHMVSGYT
clone size: -; CDR3 length: 13; J gene: TRBJ2-1; V gene: TRBV11-2; CDR3 protein: ASSSLQGRGNEQF
clone size: -; CDR3 length: 12; J gene: TRBJ1-6; V gene: TRBV6-5; CDR3 protein: ASRNRGVNSPLH
clone size: few; CDR3 length: 15; J gene: TRBJ2-3; V gene: TRBV11-2; CDR3 protein: ASSLEWGGGGTDTQY
clone size: few; CDR3 length: 13; J gene: TRBJ2-1; V gene: TRBV6-1; CDR3 protein: ASSDKRTGHNEQF
clone size: -; CDR3 length: 11; J gene: TRBJ2-3; V gene: TRBV27; CDR3 protein: ASSLSSPDTQY
clone size: -; CDR3 length: 10; J gene: TRBJ1-1; V gene: TRBV7-8; CDR3 protein: ASNLGGTEAF
clone size: -; CDR3 length: 17; J gene: TRBJ1-2; V gene: TRBV13; CDR3 protein: ASSLGVGQVLLGNYGYT
clone size: once; CDR3 length: 14; J gene: TRBJ2-2; V gene: TRBV7-3; CDR3 protein: ASSLDGGADTGELF
clone size: -; CDR3 length: 11; J gene: TRBJ2-5; V gene: TRBV5-1; CDR3 protein: ASSTEGAETQY
clone size: -; CDR3 length: 12; J gene: TRBJ2-7; V gene: TRBV13; CDR3 protein: ASSLTGISYEQY
clone size: -; CDR3 length: 13; J gene: TRBJ1-2; V gene: TRBV19; CDR3 protein: ASSIERTSRGGYT
clone size: -; CDR3 length: 13; J gene: TRBJ1-1; V gene: TRBV7-9; CDR3 protein: ASSLVESPGTEAF
clone size: once; CDR3 length: 15; J gene: TRBJ1-3; V gene: TRBV7-9; CDR3 protein: ASSLASGGADGNTIY
clone size: -; CDR3 length: 12; J gene: TRBJ2-5; V gene: TRBV19; CDR3 protein: ASSIGSGEETQY
clone size: -; CDR3 length: 11; J gene: TRBJ2-5; V gene: TRBV28; CDR3 protein: ASSWTSRETQY
clone size: -; CDR3 length: 9; J gene: TRBJ1-4; V gene: TRBV30; CDR3 protein: ARGGGEKLF
clone size: -; CDR3 length: 14; J gene: TRBJ2-3; V gene: TRBV4-1; CDR3 protein: ASSHPGTVSTDTQY
clone size: -; CDR3 length: 11; J gene: TRBJ1-5; V gene: TRBV7-8; CDR3 protein: ASSLRENQPQH
clone size: -; CDR3 length: 13; J gene: TRBJ1-1; V gene: TRBV7-9; CDR3 protein: ASSPTGGLGTEAF
clone size: -; CDR3 length: 11; J gene: TRBJ2-7; V gene: TRBV28; CDR3 protein: ASSLGQGVGQY
clone size: few; CDR3 length: 13; J gene: TRBJ2-7; V gene: TRBV5-1; CDR3 protein: ASSSETGSSYEQY
clone size: -; CDR3 length: 16; J gene: TRBJ2-7; V gene: TRBV4-2; CDR3 protein: ASSQEGTSGGALREQY
clone size: -; CDR3 length: 14; J gene: TRBJ2-3; V gene: TRBV7-6; CDR3 protein: ASSLEVAGGSDTQY
clone size: once; CDR3 length: 11; J gene: TRBJ1-5; V gene: TRBV19; CDR3 protein: ASALLGNQPQH
clone size: -; CDR3 length: 13; J gene: TRBJ1-1; V gene: TRBV5-1; CDR3 protein: ASSLTRGGDPEAF
clone size: once; CDR3 length: 13; J gene: TRBJ1-5; V gene: TRBV4-1; CDR3 protein: ASSQFDRRNQPQH
clone size: -; CDR3 length: 13; J gene: TRBJ2-1; V gene: TRBV7-9; CDR3 protein: ASSSATGYHNEQF